The entry below gives a single T cell receptor beta chain sequence along with its context. Its antigen specificity is not known. No qualities accompany the bases; no much larger clone lies one base away. The data stem from a study of blood T cell repertoires in COVID-19 (TCRdb year 2020). Regarding the study in general: Samples covering the acute and convalescent phases of COVID-19 were provided by collaborators in the United States, Italy and Spain. The material from the prospective study consisted of cDNA or gDNA derived from T cells, B-cell-depleted T cells, or PBMCs. The dataset comprised deeply sampled blood TCRbeta repertoires from subjects exposed to, actively infected with, or recovered from COVID-19. The repertoires were released in a freely available public database meant as a resource for research on the immune response to SARS-CoV-2. The samples were drawn from two sources: the first 160 participants of the ongoing ImmuneRACE study, and 950 to 1,500 subjects contributed by 6 global collaborators. A de-identified subject ID, COVID-19 status, age in years and sex were almost always included in the sample metadata. Where HLA class I and class II types were available, the types were taken from metadata supplied by the sample provider, not from assay-based typing. What the study reported, not specific to this receptor: How much clinical and demographic metadata was included differed by source and by participant, and the metadata was provided uncurated.

One collaborating source in Seattle enrolled patients while the patients were actively infected and followed the patients over time throughout the course of disease. Each collaborating institution followed its own protocols to collect whole blood in K2EDTA tubes. Collaborator samples were shipped for TCRbeta analysis as frozen whole blood, isolated PBMCs, or DNA extracted from either sample type. From a lookup of the germline V gene, CDR1 and CDR2 are SGHRS and YFSETQ. Trimming leaves V shorter by 0 bases and J shorter by 0 bases, with the junction holding 3 bases beyond the gene matches. From the cysteine through the phenylalanine, the CDR3 covers 16 amino acids. Only the CDR3 DNA is retained, 48 bases long and in frame from the first base. TCRbeta CDR3 regions were amplified from genomic DNA by means of the immunoSEQ Assay, a bias-controlled multiplex PCR. Per the source publication's procedure: Within the assay, amplification of reference gene primers was used to estimate how many nucleated cells each sample contained. To quantify the absolute abundance of each unique TCRbeta CDR3 rearrangement, sequence reads were collapsed and filtered. For each sample, productive Simpson clonality was calculated by taking the square root of Simpson's diversity index across productive rearrangements. This is the immuneACCESS table as TCRdb keeps it, with only in-frame sequences that have V and J called. A part of the clones is gone; compared with another copy, unresolved V genes explain less than half, and the rest is unexplained. The DNA was the basis for D and trimming; V, J and clone size are from that table. Here the sample has 200,000 to 250,000 clones; around 89% occur a single time. Approximately 6% of the sample is taken by the ten largest.

Sequencing used peripheral blood. The chain was built from TRBV5-1 and TRBJ2-5; TRBD2 lines up with 9 middle nucleotides. This receptor was obtained from a woman aged 25 to 45 with COVID-19, enrolled during active disease. The CDR3 here reads CASSLVPSGNQETQYF. The DNA reads as follows: TGCGCCAGCAGCTTGGTCCCTAGCGGGAACCAAGAGACCCAGTACTTC. Where the CDR3 stops, the reference TRBV5-1 and TRBJ2-5 genes take over; the full variable domain is KAGVTQTPRYLIKTRGQQVTLSCSPISGHRSVSWYQQTPGQGLQFLFEYFSETQRNKGNFPGRFSGRQFSNSRSEMNVSTLELGDSALYLCASSLVPSGNQETQYFGPGTRLLVL.